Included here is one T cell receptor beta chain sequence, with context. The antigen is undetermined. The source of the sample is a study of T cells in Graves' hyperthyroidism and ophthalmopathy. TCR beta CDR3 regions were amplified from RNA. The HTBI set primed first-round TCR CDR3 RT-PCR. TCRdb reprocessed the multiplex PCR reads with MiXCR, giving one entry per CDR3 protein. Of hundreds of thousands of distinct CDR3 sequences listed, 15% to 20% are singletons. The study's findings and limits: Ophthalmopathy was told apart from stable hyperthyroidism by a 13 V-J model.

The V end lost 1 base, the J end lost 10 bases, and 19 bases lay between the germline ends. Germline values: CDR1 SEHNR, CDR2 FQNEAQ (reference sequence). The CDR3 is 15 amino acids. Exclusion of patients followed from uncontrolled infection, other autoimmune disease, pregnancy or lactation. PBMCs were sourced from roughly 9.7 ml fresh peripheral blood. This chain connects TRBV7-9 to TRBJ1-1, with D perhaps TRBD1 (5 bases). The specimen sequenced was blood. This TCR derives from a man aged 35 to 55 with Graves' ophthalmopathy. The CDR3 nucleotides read TGTGCCAGCAGCTTAGGATTTAGGCCCCGAAGGGGAGCTTTCTTT. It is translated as CASSLGFRPRRGAFF.